A selection of T cell receptor beta chains follows, all from one sample in a study of cytomegalovirus exposure and HLA in healthy donors. Only in-frame clones appear in the TCRdb table, and some are missing; sequencing was by immunoSEQ multiplex PCR. The table has tens of thousands of clones, about 78% seen once. Material: PBMCs. These receptors originate from a woman aged 40 to 50 in good health and CMV-seropositive. Both conserved end residues are part of each CDR3. A D gene is named only where the DNA matches it firmly. Rows give clone size only sometimes, using once, few, many, or a class for an expanded clone.

>TRBV5-6|NA|TRBJ2-3|NA
TGTGCCAGCAGCCCGCGGGGGCCCGCTCGTCATACGCAGTATTTT
CASSPRGPARHTQYF
>TRBV9|TRBD1|TRBJ2-6|NA
TGTGCCAGCAGCCCTCGACAGGGATCTGGGGCCAACGTCCTGACTTTC
CASSPRQGSGANVLTF
>TRBV29-1|NA|TRBJ1-1|few
TGCAGCGTTGAGCAGGGCACTGAAGCTTTCTTT
CSVEQGTEAFF
>TRBV7-6|TRBD2|TRBJ2-1|few
TGTGCCAGCAGCGCGGGACTAGCGGCCTACAATGAGCAGTTCTTC
CASSAGLAAYNEQFF
>TRBV19|TRBD1|TRBJ1-4|NA
TGTGCCAGTAGTATGCGGGCTTCACAGGGGTCTAGTGAAAAACTGTTTTTT
CASSMRASQGSSEKLFF
>TRBV11-1|NA|TRBJ1-4|NA
TGTGCCAGCAGCTTGGAGCGTGATAAACTGTTTTTT
CASSLERDKLFF
>TRBV6-1|NA|TRBJ1-1|NA
TGTGCCAGCAGTGAAAGGGGAGAAGCTTTCTTT
CASSERGEAFF
>TRBV30|NA|TRBJ1-3|NA
TGTGCCTGGAACCAGGAAAGCTCTGGAAACACCATATATTTT
CAWNQESSGNTIYF
>TRBV5-1|NA|TRBJ1-6|NA
TGCGCCAGCAGCTTGGAGGGGGGGAAAGCGGGCTCACCCCTCCACTTT
CASSLEGGKAGSPLHF
>TRBV2|NA|TRBJ1-5|NA
TGTGCCAGCAGCCCTAACCGGGTCAACAATCAGCCCCAGCATTTT
CASSPNRVNNQPQHF
>TRBV7-9|NA|TRBJ1-1|NA
TGTGCCAGCAGCTTAGGGTCCCGGTGGGAAGCTTTCTTT
CASSLGSRWEAFF
>TRBV11-3|TRBD1|TRBJ2-7|NA
TGTGCCAGCAGCTTGGGGACAGGGGCCAACTCCTACGAGCAGTACTTC
CASSLGTGANSYEQYF
>TRBV29-1|TRBD1|TRBJ2-3|once
TGCAGCGTCCTCACAACAGGGGTCGATACGCAGTATTTT
CSVLTTGVDTQYF
>TRBV5-1|TRBD1|TRBJ1-4|NA
TGCGCCAGCAGCTACCAGGGGGCGTCGACTAATGAAAAACTGTTTTTT
CASSYQGASTNEKLFF
>TRBV19|TRBD1|TRBJ2-5|NA
TGTGCCAGTACCCAGACAGGGGCCGAGACCCAGTACTTC
CASTQTGAETQYF
>TRBV5-4|TRBD1|TRBJ1-1|NA
TGTGCCAGCAGCTTTGGGCAGGGGGTCTGGAACACTGAAGCTTTCTTT
CASSFGQGVWNTEAFF
>TRBV18|NA|TRBJ1-5|NA
TGTGCCAGCTCACCTTCCCGGGGGGCGGGCCGAATCAATCAGCCCCAGCATTTT
CASSPSRGAGRINQPQHF
>TRBV5-1|NA|TRBJ2-7|NA
TGCGCCAGCAGACTGCTCCGGGAAATGTCCTACGAGCAGTACTTC
CASRLLREMSYEQYF
>TRBV19|TRBD2|TRBJ2-7|NA
TGTGCCAGTAGCCACGGACGGTGGACTAGCGGGGGCCAGTACGAGCAGTACTTC
CASSHGRWTSGGQYEQYF
>TRBV2|TRBD1|TRBJ1-2|NA
TGTGCCAGCAGCGTAACTCAGGGGGAAAACTATGGCTACACCTTC
CASSVTQGENYGYTF
>TRBV18|NA|TRBJ2-5|NA
TGTGCCAGCTCACCACCGAGCGATGAGACCCAGTACTTC
CASSPPSDETQYF
>TRBV19|NA|TRBJ2-3|NA
TGTGCCAGTAGTATCGCGGGGATCACAGATACGCAGTATTTT
CASSIAGITDTQYF
>TRBV5-1|NA|TRBJ2-5|NA
TGCGCCAGCAGCTCGTATCCGGGGGATGGAGAGACCCAGTACTTC
CASSSYPGDGETQYF
>TRBV2|TRBD1|TRBJ2-5|NA
TGTGCCAGCAGTGAAATGGGCAGGGGGCGGGTTGAGACCCAGTACTTC
CASSEMGRGRVETQYF